Shown below are 28 T cell receptor beta chains from a single sample sequenced in a study of blood T cell repertoires in COVID-19. TCRdb's table, derived via immunoSEQ multiplex PCR, lists solely in-frame clones and lacks some. The repertoire holds 300,000 to 500,000 clones, around 89% seen once, with over 0.9% in the top ten. Sequences were obtained from PBMCs or T cells enriched from blood (not recorded which). The receptors were gathered from a woman in her twenties or thirties with acute COVID-19.

In DNA form, the CDR3 reads TGCAGCTCCAGGTCGGGGTCTGAAGCTTTCTTT. This sequence encodes CSSRSGSEAFF. The chain combines TRBV29-1 with TRBJ1-1; no firm D call. Trimming took 8 bases from V and 6 from J, leaving 13 bases between them. The CDR3 length is 11 residues. In germline, CDR1 is SQVTM, CDR2 ANQGSEA.

This clone was recorded once. The chain has TRBV9 and TRBJ1-1; D remains ambiguous. V was cut by 0 bases and J by 8 bases, with 8 bases left in between. The CDR3 totals 12 residues. Germline V lookup: CDR1 SGDLS, CDR2 YYNGEE. CDR3 amino acids: CASSVGVGEAFF. As DNA, the CDR3 is TGTGCCAGCAGCGTAGGGGTCGGGGAAGCTTTCTTT.

This chain connects TRBV4-2 to TRBJ1-6, with a tentative D call TRBD1 (5 bases). The CDR3 consists of 14 residues. V lost 3 bases and J 9 bases, leaving 12 bases between the germline ends. Germline loops: CDR1 LGHNA, CDR2 YNFKEQ. CDR3 sequence (DNA): TGTGCCAGCAGCCAGGTAGGGGTCGGTTCACCCCTCCACTTT. Protein: CASSQVGVGSPLHF.

The chain uses TRBV7-9 and TRBJ2-3; no clear D. The CDR3 has 16 residues. CDR1 is SEHNR, CDR2 FQNEAQ, per germline (reference sequence). V was pared by 4 bases and J by 4 bases, with 18 bases between. The CDR3 sequence: CASSSLKLKIADTQYF. The CDR3 DNA reads as TGTGCCAGCAGCTCACTTAAATTAAAAATTGCAGATACGCAGTATTTT. The complete variable domain, with remaining parts taken from reference TRBV7-9 and TRBJ2-3, reads DTGVSQNPRHKITKRGQNVTFRCDPISEHNRLYWYRQTLGQGPEFLTYFQNEAQLEKSRLLSDRFSAERPKGSFSTLEIQRTEQGDSAMYLCASSSLKLKIADTQYFGPGTRLTVL.

This chain connects TRBV14 to TRBJ2-3; D is perhaps TRBD2 (6 bases). Germline CDR1 and CDR2: SGHDN and FVKESK. The CDR3 sequence is 19 residues long. V was pared by 0 bases and J by 0 bases, with 19 bases between. This CDR3 reads CASSQDSLYTGTSTDTQYF. Written as DNA, the CDR3 is TGTGCCAGCAGCCAAGATTCGTTATACACGGGGACTAGCACAGATACGCAGTATTTT.

The gene calls are TRBV24-1 and TRBJ1-5, with 7 bases matching TRBD1. In germline, CDR1 is KGHDR, CDR2 SFDVKD. This CDR3 region has 16 residues. With 7 bases clipped from V and 3 bases from J, the junction kept 11 bases outside the gene matches. CDR3 loop: CATSRGDQAFNQPQHF. Written as DNA, the CDR3 is TGTGCCACCAGCAGGGGGGACCAGGCGTTCAATCAGCCCCAGCATTTT.

The chain joins TRBV6-2 or TRBV6-3 to TRBJ1-5; D ambiguous. This CDR3 is 18 amino acids long. V shed 2 bases and J shed 0 bases, with 17 bases lying between them. CDR1 MNHEY and CDR2 SVGEGT come from the germline V gene. The CDR3 region has the DNA TGTGCCAGCAGTTACGTTTTGCAGGCGGGATATAGCAATCAGCCCCAGCATTTT. It specifies CASSYVLQAGYSNQPQHF.

V usage is TRBV14 and J usage is TRBJ1-1; TRBD1 matches 7 bases. The CDR3 consists of 15 residues. CDR1 SGHDN and CDR2 FVKESK come from the germline V gene. The junction had 9 bases not matched to a gene; V was cut back by 2 bases and J by 6 bases. The CDR3 coding sequence is TGTGCCAGCAGCCAACAGACAGGGATCGGAGCTGAAGCTTTCTTT. As protein: CASSQQTGIGAEAFF.

The chain has TRBV27 and TRBJ1-1; TRBD1 matches at 7 bases. Germline-derived CDR1 and CDR2 are MNHEY and SMNVEV (reference sequence). The CDR3 extends over 16 amino acids. The V and J ends lost 5 bases and 4 bases, in that order; junction bases with no gene match: 13. The CDR3 sequence: CASSLNSGTARTEAFF. DNA for the CDR3: TGTGCCAGCAGTCTGAATTCCGGGACAGCCCGCACTGAAGCTTTCTTT.

The chain links TRBV7-3 to TRBJ2-2; 9 bases line up with TRBD2. J gave up 4 bases and V 5 bases, and 20 bases lay outside the gene matches. The CDR3 spans 20 residues. Germline CDR1 reads SGHTA; CDR2 reads FQGTGA. In DNA form, the CDR3 reads TGTGCCAGCAGCATCTCGGTTAGCGGGGGCGTTAATGTTAGCACCGGGGAGCTGTTTTTT. It codes for CASSISVSGGVNVSTGELFF.

The chain couples TRBV5-5 to TRBJ1-2; a possible D gene is TRBD1 (5 bases). Germline CDR1 and CDR2: SGHKS and YYEKEE (reference sequence). Trimming removed 2 bases at V and 8 bases at J, with 10 bases between. The CDR3 covers 12 residues. CDR3 region: CASSLEGAGYTF. For the CDR3, the DNA is TGTGCCAGCAGCTTAGAAGGGGCCGGCTACACCTTC.

This clone was found once. The chain has TRBV7-2 and TRBJ2-3, with 8 bases aligning to TRBD2. The CDR3 extends over 16 amino acids. Germline V CDR1 and CDR2: SGHTA, FQGNSA. J was trimmed by 2 bases and V by 5 bases; bases with no gene match: 9. The CDR3 spells CASSALGRGDTDTQYF. CDR3 nucleotide sequence: TGTGCCAGCAGCGCCTTGGGGCGGGGGGACACAGATACGCAGTATTTT.

This chain uses TRBV3-1 (or the pseudogene TRBV3-2) with TRBJ2-7, with no clear D. Germline CDR1 LGHDT, CDR2 YNNKEL (reference sequence). CDR3 length: 11 amino acids. With 6 bases removed from V and 3 bases from J, the gap between germline ends came to 6 bases. DNA for the CDR3: TGTGCCAGCAGTTACAGCTACGAGCAGTACTTC. Residues: CASSYSYEQYF.

CDR3 nucleotides: TGTGCCTGGAGTAGGGGCAGTCCCCTGAGTGAGCAGTACTTC. This codes for CAWSRGSPLSEQYF. The chain couples TRBV30 to TRBJ2-7; D is possibly TRBD1 (5 bases). The V end lost 2 bases, the J end lost 7 bases, and 18 bases lay between the germline ends. The CDR3 totals 14 residues. The germline gives CDR1 GTSNPN, CDR2 SVGIG (reference sequence). Full variable domain (rest looked up from reference TRBV30 and TRBJ2-7): SQTIHQWPATLVQPVGSPLSLECTVEGTSNPNLYWYRQAAGRGLQLLFYSVGIGQISSEVPQNLSASRPQDRQFILSSKKLLLSDSGFYLCAWSRGSPLSEQYFGPGTRLTVT.

This chain uses TRBV5-1 with TRBJ2-7; the match to TRBD2 covers 13 bases. CDR1 is SGHRS, CDR2 YFSETQ, per germline. CDR3 length: 18 amino acids. V shed 3 bases and J 0 bases; nucleotides not matched to a gene: 9. The CDR3 loop is CASSWSTSGGVSSYEQYF. The CDR3 DNA reads TGCGCCAGCAGCTGGAGTACTAGCGGGGGGGTGAGCTCCTACGAGCAGTACTTC.

The genes are TRBV7-2 and TRBJ2-1, with D maybe TRBD2 (6 bases). The CDR3 has 12 amino acids. CDR1 is SGHTA, CDR2 FQGNSA, per germline. The V and J ends lost 3 bases and 10 bases respectively, with 10 bases between them. CDR3 DNA sequence: TGTGCCAGCAGCTTGTTTGGGGGGGAGCAGTTCTTC. Translated: CASSLFGGEQFF.

The CDR3 loop is CASRTAYEQYF. The DNA of the CDR3 is TGTGCCAGCAGGACAGCCTACGAGCAGTACTTC. The chain couples TRBV6-5 to TRBJ2-7, with a possible D match to TRBD1 (5 bases). The CDR3 has 11 residues. V shed 6 bases and J shed 2 bases, with 5 bases lying between them. CDR1 MNHEY and CDR2 SVGAGI come from the germline V gene.

This CDR3 reads CASSTGTGYEQYF. The CDR3 nucleotides are TGTGCCAGTAGTACCGGGACAGGGTACGAGCAGTACTTC. The V gene is TRBV19, the J gene TRBJ2-7, with 9 bases aligning to TRBD1. V was clipped by 4 bases and J by 4 bases; unmatched bases: 2. From germline, CDR1 is LNHDA and CDR2 SQIVND (reference sequence). This CDR3 has 13 residues.

The chain employs TRBV30 and TRBJ2-7; 8 nucleotides match TRBD2. The CDR3 has 12 residues. Germline V lookup: CDR1 GTSNPN, CDR2 SVGIG (reference sequence). The V segment lost 6 bases and the J segment 3 bases; nucleotides outside the gene matches: 4. Here the CDR3 reads CACRGGLYEQYF. The CDR3 DNA is TGTGCCTGCCGGGGGGGACTCTACGAGCAGTACTTC.

The chain recombines TRBV7-2 with TRBJ1-5; D uncertain. This CDR3 spans 13 amino acids. Per the germline V gene, CDR1 is SGHTA and CDR2 is FQGNSA. V was cut by 1 base and J by 5 bases, with 6 bases left in between. The DNA for the CDR3 is TGTGCCAGCAGCTTAGTTACTTATCAGCCCCAGCATTTT. Translated, it gives CASSLVTYQPQHF.

The chain recombines TRBV6-4 with TRBJ1-1; maybe TRBD1 (5 bases). Germline values: CDR1 MRHNA, CDR2 SNTAGT. V lost 0 bases, J lost 3 bases, and 14 bases lay in between. This CDR3 has 16 residues. CDR3 region: CASSDSHQGGDTEAFF. CDR3 nucleotide sequence: TGTGCCAGCAGTGACTCCCATCAGGGTGGGGACACTGAAGCTTTCTTT.

The V gene is TRBV13, the J gene TRBJ2-7; possibly TRBD2 for D (7 bases). The CDR3 is 16 amino acids. CDR1 PRHDT and CDR2 FYEKMQ come from the germline V gene (reference sequence). V dropped 8 bases and J dropped 2 bases, with 22 bases sitting between them. The CDR3 DNA reads TGTGCCAGCTCAGCTAAGGGGGGGGCCATAGCCTACGAGCAGTACTTC. It yields the protein CASSAKGGAIAYEQYF.

J is TRBJ1-1 and V is TRBV24-1; D unresolved. The CDR3 loop spans 13 amino acids. Germline values: CDR1 KGHDR, CDR2 SFDVKD. V lost 10 bases and J lost 1, with 12 bases in between. In DNA form, the CDR3 reads TGTGCCACTACCGACACCGGGAACACTGAAGCTTTCTTT. Amino acids: CATTDTGNTEAFF.

V usage is TRBV25-1 and J usage is TRBJ2-7; 7 positions match TRBD1. From germline, CDR1 is MGHDK and CDR2 SYGVNS. The junction had 6 bases not matched to a gene; V was cut back by 3 bases and J by 4 bases. The CDR3 is made up of 14 amino acids. The CDR3 DNA reads as TGTGCCAGCAGTGACTGGACAGGCGCGTACGAGCAGTACTTC. Its protein is CASSDWTGAYEQYF.

This chain uses TRBV27 with TRBJ2-1; 8 bases agree with TRBD1. The CDR3 is made up of 12 amino acids. Germline loops: CDR1 MNHEY, CDR2 SMNVEV (reference sequence). With V trimmed by 10 bases and J by 2 bases, 1 base remained unmatched. The CDR3 region has the DNA TGTGCCACAGGGGGCCCCTACAATGAGCAGTTCTTC. Translation: CATGGPYNEQFF.

The gene calls are TRBV3-1 (or the pseudogene TRBV3-2) and TRBJ2-7; the D gene is possibly TRBD1 (5 bases). The CDR3 is made up of 16 amino acids. Trimming took 2 bases from V and 1 from J, leaving 15 bases between them. Germline CDR1 and CDR2: LGHDT and YNNKEL (reference sequence). This CDR3 reads CASSQFSWAGSYEQYF. For the CDR3, the DNA is TGTGCCAGCAGCCAATTTTCCTGGGCAGGGTCCTACGAGCAGTACTTC.

The rearrangement joins TRBV2 to TRBJ1-4; 10 bases map to TRBD1. This CDR3 has 14 residues. J gave up 8 bases and V 6 bases, and 6 bases lay outside the gene matches. Germline V gene data show CDR1 as SNHLY and CDR2 as FYNNEI. In DNA, the CDR3 is TGTGCCAGCAGAACGACAGGGGGCCGGGAAAAACTGTTTTTT. Protein product: CASRTTGGREKLFF. Full variable domain (rest looked up from reference TRBV2 and TRBJ1-4): EPEVTQTPSHQVTQMGQEVILRCVPISNHLYFYWYRQILGQKVEFLVSFYNNEISEKSEIFDDQFSVERPDGSNFTLKIRSTKLEDSAMYFCASRTTGGREKLFFGSGTQLSVL.

The rearrangement joins TRBV7-2 to TRBJ2-7; possibly TRBD1 for D (5 bases). In germline, CDR1 is SGHTA, CDR2 FQGNSA. The CDR3 is 14 residues long. V gave up 3 bases and J gave up 2 bases, with 11 bases separating them. The CDR3 loop reads CASSLADTTYEQYF. The CDR3 DNA follows: TGTGCCAGCAGCTTGGCGGACACCACCTACGAGCAGTACTTC.